The 2 T cell receptor beta chains listed next were all sequenced from one sample in a study of blood T cell repertoires in COVID-19. The data were produced by immunoSEQ multiplex PCR, yet TCRdb's version contains in-frame clones alone and is incomplete. The sample includes approximately 150,000 clones, more than 75% of them seen just once. The sample consisted of peripheral blood. All receptors derive from a man aged 45-60 years who had recovered from COVID-19.

This clone was seen only once. The CDR3 sequence: CASSIWRTSGRAGGEQFF. The DNA for the CDR3 is TGTGCCAGTAGTATTTGGCGGACTAGCGGGAGGGCTGGTGGTGAGCAGTTCTTC. The chain recombines TRBV19 with TRBJ2-1; 15 bases match TRBD2. This CDR3 spans 18 amino acids. V shed 3 bases and J 9 bases; nucleotides not matched to a gene: 12. The V gene's germline CDR1 is LNHDA and CDR2 SQIVND (reference sequence).

This sequence joins TRBV10-1 and TRBJ2-7, with 9 nucleotides matching TRBD1. Germline CDR1 reads WNHNN; CDR2 reads SYGVQD (reference sequence). The CDR3 length is 12 residues. V shed 6 bases and J 5 bases; nucleotides not matched to a gene: 2. The CDR3 spells CASRGDRDEQYF. CDR3 DNA: TGCGCCAGCAGGGGGGACAGGGACGAGCAGTACTTC.